Shown below are 5 T cell receptor beta chains from a single sample sequenced in a study of neoadjuvant nivolumab and ipilimumab in lung cancer. Some clones are missing from TCRdb's copy, which holds only in-frame ones; the method was immunoSEQ multiplex PCR. The table has about 38,000 clones, roughly 89% seen once. The source material was peripheral blood, sampled before neoadjuvant nivolumab, alone or with ipilimumab. Receptor source: an adult with non-small cell lung cancer.

The V call is TRBV6-5, the J call TRBJ1-2; D is uncertain. The CDR3 totals 12 residues. Trimming removed 4 bases at V and 6 bases at J, with 9 bases between. CDR1 is MNHEY and CDR2 is SVGAGI in the germline V gene. Here the CDR3 DNA reads TGTGCCAGCAGTTTAGGGAATAATGGCTACACCTTC. Translated: CASSLGNNGYTF.

This clone has only one observation. V and J are TRBV7-8 and TRBJ2-1; 11 bases are shared with TRBD2. With 6 bases clipped from V and 3 bases from J, the junction kept 13 bases outside the gene matches. The germline V gene has CDR1 SGHVS and CDR2 FQNEAQ. The CDR3 has 18 residues. The CDR3 DNA reads TGTGCCAGCAGTCTAAACCGACTAGCGGGGTTAGTCTACAATGAGCAGTTCTTC. It translates to CASSLNRLAGLVYNEQFF.

This chain joins TRBV15 and TRBJ1-2; TRBD1 matches at 7 bases. CDR1 is LNHNV and CDR2 is YYDKDF in the germline V gene (reference sequence). This CDR3 contains 16 residues. V was clipped by 1 base and J by 4 bases; unmatched bases: 9. CDR3 protein: CATSRGSGGGVYGYTF. The CDR3 DNA reads TGTGCCACCAGCAGAGGTTCAGGGGGGGGAGTCTATGGCTACACCTTC. The variable domain in full, with the rest retrieved from reference TRBV15 and TRBJ1-2, is DAMVIQNPRYQVTQFGKPVTLSCSQTLNHNVMYWYQQKSSQAPKLLFHYYDKDFNNEADTPDNFQSRRPNTSFCFLDIRSPGLGDTAMYLCATSRGSGGGVYGYTFGSGTRLTVV.

Here the CDR3 reads CASSSRPGTSGYEQYF. The CDR3, as DNA: TGTGCCAGCAGCTCCCGTCCCGGGACTAGCGGATACGAGCAGTACTTC. This chain uses TRBV2 with TRBJ2-7; 11 bases are a match to TRBD2. V gave up 6 bases and J gave up 4 bases; unmatched junction bases: 11. Per germline, CDR1 SNHLY and CDR2 FYNNEI. The CDR3 spans 16 residues.

On this clone: The junction and the germline gene differ at one end; a read error may be behind it. The chain carries TRBV7-2 and TRBJ2-7, with D tentatively TRBD2 (6 bases). CDR3 length equals 13 residues. CDR1 and CDR2 from the germline V gene are SGHTA and FQGNSA. The CDR3 reads CASSLQPGGEQYF. CDR3 DNA sequence: TGTGCCAGTAGCTTACAACCTGGGGGGGAGCAGTACTTC.